These T cell receptor beta chains were read from a single sample in a study of siplizumab effects on memory and regulatory T cells. The repertoire was sequenced with immunoSEQ multiplex PCR; TCRdb's copy has only in-frame clones and lacks some. Among 15,000 to 20,000 clones, roughly 51% were seen once, and the ten largest hold about 5.3%. These TCRs' antigens remain unknown. The sample taken for sequencing was CFSE-low (dividing) CD4+ T cells sorted from an allogeneic mixed lymphocyte reaction. The receptors stem from a human donor in good health; the cells came from an allogeneic mixed lymphocyte reaction. The conserved cysteine and the conserved F or W are not part of the CDR3 here. Fields, in order: V gene, J gene, CDR3 protein.

V gene: TRBV11-2
J gene: TRBJ2-1
CDR3 protein: ASSPDRWTYNEQF

V gene: TRBV18
J gene: TRBJ1-4
CDR3 protein: ASSPLTGRGEKLF

V gene: TRBV7-3
J gene: TRBJ1-3
CDR3 protein: ASSLNRGGNTIY

V gene: TRBV29-1
J gene: TRBJ2-7
CDR3 protein: SVGGQSSYEQY

V gene: TRBV28
J gene: TRBJ1-4
CDR3 protein: ASSFGAGDEKLF

V gene: TRBV4-2
J gene: TRBJ2-5
CDR3 protein: ASSQAGTSGQETQY

V gene: TRBV2
J gene: TRBJ2-5
CDR3 protein: AGQAGVQETQY

V gene: TRBV9
J gene: TRBJ1-2
CDR3 protein: ASSVGQSYGYT

V gene: TRBV2
J gene: TRBJ2-5
CDR3 protein: ASSEGGKDGETQY

V gene: TRBV19
J gene: TRBJ2-3
CDR3 protein: ASSMNKGGTDTQY

V gene: TRBV27
J gene: TRBJ2-5
CDR3 protein: ASSLWGTQETQY

V gene: TRBV6-1
J gene: TRBJ1-2
CDR3 protein: ASSPMTGTYGYT

V gene: TRBV5-5
J gene: TRBJ1-5
CDR3 protein: ASSPGDGGQPQH

V gene: TRBV11-2
J gene: TRBJ2-2
CDR3 protein: ASSLGARQTGELF

V gene: TRBV4-1
J gene: TRBJ2-5
CDR3 protein: ASSQRQWETQY

V gene: TRBV5-4
J gene: TRBJ2-3
CDR3 protein: ASSPDRTDTQY

V gene: TRBV7-7
J gene: TRBJ2-1
CDR3 protein: ASSQGTANEQF

V gene: TRBV6-5
J gene: TRBJ1-5
CDR3 protein: ASSYHNRDRQH

V gene: TRBV13
J gene: TRBJ1-2
CDR3 protein: ASSPLRRFFSDYGYT

V gene: TRBV10-3
J gene: TRBJ1-4
CDR3 protein: ASQGGNEKLF

V gene: TRBV10-2
J gene: TRBJ1-2
CDR3 protein: ASSQPNYGYT

V gene: TRBV4-1
J gene: TRBJ2-1
CDR3 protein: ASSQEGTSGYNEQF

V gene: TRBV13
J gene: TRBJ1-2
CDR3 protein: ASTLYGLYGYT

V gene: TRBV6-6
J gene: TRBJ1-1
CDR3 protein: ASSYSATGKTEAF

V gene: TRBV6-5
J gene: TRBJ1-2
CDR3 protein: ASSQVVNYGYT

V gene: TRBV19
J gene: TRBJ1-2
CDR3 protein: ASSSGQKSYGYT

V gene: TRBV29-1
J gene: TRBJ1-1
CDR3 protein: SVDLSRVSTEAF

V gene: TRBV5-4
J gene: TRBJ1-6
CDR3 protein: ASSSGQPSSYNSPLH

V gene: TRBV10-3
J gene: TRBJ2-3
CDR3 protein: AISDHKGDTQY

V gene: TRBV28
J gene: TRBJ1-1
CDR3 protein: ASSPGDLNTEAF

V gene: TRBV27
J gene: TRBJ2-2
CDR3 protein: ASTRGTGELF

V gene: TRBV5-4
J gene: TRBJ1-4
CDR3 protein: ASSLAPATNEKLF

V gene: TRBV7-9
J gene: TRBJ2-5
CDR3 protein: ASSLEWQETQY

V gene: TRBV6-5
J gene: TRBJ2-5
CDR3 protein: ASSYDHQETQY

V gene: TRBV7-2
J gene: TRBJ1-3
CDR3 protein: ASSLSFSGNTIY

V gene: TRBV5-6
J gene: TRBJ1-2
CDR3 protein: ASSLGDRVPYGYT

V gene: TRBV7-2
J gene: TRBJ1-4
CDR3 protein: ASSSGGINEKLF

V gene: TRBV28
J gene: TRBJ1-1
CDR3 protein: ASSLGSPPEAF

V gene: TRBV12-5
J gene: TRBJ1-6
CDR3 protein: ASGSWGPLEYNSPLH

V gene: TRBV28
J gene: TRBJ1-2
CDR3 protein: ASNSNYGYT

V gene: TRBV9
J gene: TRBJ1-1
CDR3 protein: ASSVEGPNTEAF

V gene: TRBV7-2
J gene: TRBJ1-4
CDR3 protein: ASSLGFGEKLF

V gene: TRBV27
J gene: TRBJ2-4
CDR3 protein: ASSLRGPLWGIQY

V gene: TRBV5-4
J gene: TRBJ2-7
CDR3 protein: ASSLRAGTGGDEQY

V gene: TRBV5-1
J gene: TRBJ1-5
CDR3 protein: ASSTGGNSNQPQH